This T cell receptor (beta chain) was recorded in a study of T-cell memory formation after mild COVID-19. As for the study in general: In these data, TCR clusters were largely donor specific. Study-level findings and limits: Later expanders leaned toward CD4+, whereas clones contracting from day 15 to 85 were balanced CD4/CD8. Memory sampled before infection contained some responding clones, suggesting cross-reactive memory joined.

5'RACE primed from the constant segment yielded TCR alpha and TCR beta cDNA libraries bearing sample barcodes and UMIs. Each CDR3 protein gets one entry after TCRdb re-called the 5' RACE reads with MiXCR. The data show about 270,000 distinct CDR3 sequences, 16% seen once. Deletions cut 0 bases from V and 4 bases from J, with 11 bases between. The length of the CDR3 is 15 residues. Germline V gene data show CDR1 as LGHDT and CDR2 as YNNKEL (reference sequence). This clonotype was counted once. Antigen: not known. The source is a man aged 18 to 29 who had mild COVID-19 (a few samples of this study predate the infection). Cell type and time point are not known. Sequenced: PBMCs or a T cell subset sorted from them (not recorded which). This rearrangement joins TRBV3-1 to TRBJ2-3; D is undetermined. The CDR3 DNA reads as TGTGCCAGCAGCCAAGAAATCACCCAGGCAGATACGCAGTATTTT. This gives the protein CASSQEITQADTQYF.